One sample yielded the 2 T cell receptor beta chains listed below, sequenced in a study of cytomegalovirus exposure and HLA in healthy donors. Use of 60 Vbeta and 13 Jbeta primers characterized the PCR. Here immunoSEQ multiplex PCR was the method, and the copy in TCRdb shows in-frame clones only, minus some. In the table there are around 200,000 clones, about four fifths of which are singletons. Sequencing was done on a sample of PBMCs. These receptor sequences come from a man aged 45-65 years in good health and CMV-seronegative.

This chain connects TRBV6-5 to TRBJ2-7; 8 nucleotides agree with TRBD1. The CDR3 is made up of 14 amino acids. The germline V gene encodes CDR1 MNHEY and CDR2 SVGAGI. V was clipped by 6 bases and J by 4 bases; unmatched bases: 8. The CDR3 nucleotides read TGTGCCAGCAGGAATTCGGGACAGGCTTACGAGCAGTACTTC. This sequence encodes CASRNSGQAYEQYF.

This clone has more than one count but fewer than ten. The rearrangement links TRBV6-6 to TRBJ1-5; TRBD1 is a possible D gene (5 bases). With 5 bases removed from V and 4 bases from J, the gap between germline ends came to 12 bases. The CDR3 contains 14 residues. Germline V gene sequence: CDR1 MNHNY, CDR2 SVGAGI (reference sequence). CDR3 loop: CASSPQGGNQPQHF. The CDR3 DNA is TGTGCCAGCAGTCCCCAGGGTGGGAATCAGCCCCAGCATTTT.